The 6 T cell receptor beta chains listed next were all sequenced from one sample in a study of regulatory T cells in long-lasting Graves disease. Sample time point: newly diagnosed GD, antithyroid drugs for less than 3 months. The TCR library was prepared using RNA isolated from PBMCs. The authors built TCR beta libraries using iRepertoire HTBI primers and Arm-PCR of CDR3 regions. In TCRdb, the multiplex PCR reads were re-called with MiXCR into one record per CDR3 protein. The repertoire holds around 320,000 distinct CDR3 sequences, with roughly 17% as singletons. These sequences were also reported in another study, on T cells in Graves' hyperthyroidism and ophthalmopathy.

The sample was peripheral blood mononuclear cells (PBMCs), taken at new diagnosis, from a patient treated with antithyroid drugs. Receptors originate from a middle-aged man with Graves disease.

This clonotype was seen at least ten times. The chain carries TRBV18 and TRBJ1-5, with TRBD1 matching 7 bases. Per the germline V gene, CDR1 is KGHSH and CDR2 is LQKENI. V shed 5 bases and J 7 bases; nucleotides not matched to a gene: 5. This CDR3 comprises 13 residues. The CDR3 sequence is CASSDGTEQPQHF. Written as DNA, the CDR3 is TGTGCCAGCTCAGATGGGACAGAACAGCCCCAGCATTTT.

The sample holds many counts of this clonotype. CDR3 in amino acids: CASRTPTDTQYF. In DNA, the CDR3 is TGTGCCAGCAGGACGCCCACAGATACGCAGTATTTT. The chain employs TRBV28 and TRBJ2-3; no firm D call. The V end lost 6 bases, the J end lost 2 bases, and 6 bases lay between the germline ends. Per germline, CDR1 MDHEN and CDR2 SYDVKM. The length of the CDR3 is 12 residues.

The sample holds a few counts of this clonotype. This chain uses TRBV15 with TRBJ2-7; a weak D match, TRBD2 (6 bases). The CDR3 is made up of 15 amino acids. Germline V gives CDR1 LNHNV, CDR2 YYDKDF (reference sequence). V shed 0 bases and J shed 5 bases, with 14 bases lying between them. CDR3 DNA: TGTGCCACCAGCAGAGATGGTTTCAGGGAGGACGAGCAGTACTTC. Its translation: CATSRDGFREDEQYF. The full variable domain, its missing parts supplied by reference TRBV15 and TRBJ2-7, is DAMVIQNPRYQVTQFGKPVTLSCSQTLNHNVMYWYQQKSSQAPKLLFHYYDKDFNNEADTPDNFQSRRPNTSFCFLDIRSPGLGDTAMYLCATSRDGFREDEQYFGPGTRLTVT.

The chain recombines TRBV4-3 with TRBJ2-4; 7 nucleotides agree with TRBD1. V shed 1 base, J shed 3 bases, and the junction held 6 bases outside the gene matches. The germline CDR1 and CDR2 sequences are LGHNA and YSLEER. This CDR3 has 16 amino acids. The CDR3, as DNA: TGCGCCAGCAGCCAAGGACAGGGATTAGTCAAAAACATTCAGTACTTC. It encodes CASSQGQGLVKNIQYF.

This clonotype was seen at least ten times. The rearrangement uses TRBV28 and TRBJ1-2; 10 bases are shared with TRBD1. Germline CDR1 reads MDHEN; CDR2 reads SYDVKM. The CDR3 has 15 residues. J gave up 4 bases and V 5 bases, and 7 bases lay outside the gene matches. This CDR3 is CASSLGQGRAYGYTF. The CDR3 nucleotides read TGTGCCAGCAGTCTGGGACAGGGGCGGGCCTATGGCTACACCTTC.

This clonotype occurred many times. The junction departs from the called germline gene at one end, perhaps through a read error. The CDR3 DNA sequence: TGCGCCAGCAGCTTGGTGGCTAGCATAGATACGCAGTATTTT. Its protein product is CASSLVASIDTQYF. The chain uses TRBV5-1 and TRBJ2-3; D possibly corresponds to TRBD2 (5 bases). This CDR3 has 14 amino acids. CDR1 is SGHRS and CDR2 is YFSETQ in the germline V gene.